In this sample, the clone carrying this TCR beta chain turned up a few times. Clones were read by immunoSEQ multiplex PCR, and TCRdb kept only the in-frame ones, dropping some. The profile shows over a million clones, around 76% of them singletons. Germline lookup yields CDR1 SNHLY and CDR2 FYNNEI. CDR3 length equals 12 residues. V gave up 7 bases and J gave up 7 bases; unmatched junction bases: 3. The record originates from a study of shared clonotypes between healthy human individuals. The chain joins TRBV2 to TRBJ1-1, with 10 positions matching TRBD1. The TCR was taken from a man aged 18 to 29 in good health. The sequencing input was memory CD4+ T cells sorted from blood. As to subset: CD45RA-negative fraction. Here the CDR3 DNA reads TGTGCCAGCACGCGGGACAGGGGTGAAGCTTTCTTT. Amino acid sequence: CASTRDRGEAFF.